The clone carrying this TCR beta chain was found a few times. This CDR3 region has 13 residues. Trimming pared 8 bases from V and 6 bases from J, leaving 16 bases between. Germline V gene data show CDR1 as KGHSH and CDR2 as LQKENI. Method: immunoSEQ multiplex PCR; TCRdb's copy keeps in-frame clones and lacks some. The sample includes 150,000 or so clones, roughly nine tenths of them seen just once. The source of the sample is a study of cytomegalovirus exposure and HLA in healthy donors. The receptor was isolated from a man between 18 and 35 years old in good health and CMV-seropositive. The chain carries TRBV18 and TRBJ1-1, with a possible D match to TRBD1 (6 bases). Specimen: PBMCs. The CDR3 region has the DNA TGTGCCAGCCTACGGACAGAAGCGGCTGAAGCTTTCTTT. It translates to CASLRTEAAEAFF.